This T cell receptor (beta chain) comes out of a study of cytomegalovirus exposure and HLA in healthy donors. Overall study findings and caveats: Fewer N-insertions (relative to the approximately 670-donor mean) were reportedly seen in an Asian-associated ancestry cluster in a later analysis.

On this clone: The antigen is unknown.

The PCR used 60 Vbeta and 13 Jbeta primers. Assay used: immunoSEQ multiplex PCR; TCRdb lists only in-frame clones, some missing. The table records around 150,000 clones, approximately 80% of them present only once. From germline, CDR1 is SGHTA and CDR2 FQGNSA. This CDR3 contains 14 residues. Losses at the gene ends were 6 bases for V and 5 bases for J; bases not matched to a gene: 4. The sequence was collected from a man aged 18 to 29 in good health and CMV-seronegative. Material for sequencing was PBMCs. J is TRBJ2-3 and V is TRBV7-2; TRBD2 agrees at 11 bases. The DNA for the CDR3 is TGTGCCAGCAGGCTAGCGGGAGGTTTAGATACGCAGTATTTT. Amino acids: CASRLAGGLDTQYF.